The table lists the clone carrying this TCR beta chain with a few counts. The antigen remains undetermined. The method was immunoSEQ multiplex PCR; TCRdb's version includes in-frame clones alone and lacks a portion of them. Counted here are more than 85,000 clones, 91% occurring once; the ten biggest clones make up around 8.1%. Per the germline V gene, CDR1 is LNHDA and CDR2 is SQIVND (reference sequence). V was pared by 7 bases and J by 4 bases, with 14 bases between. This CDR3 contains 14 residues. This sample stems from a study of T cell responses to AZD1222 COVID-19 vaccine. Study-wide context: It was second doses at about 4 or about 12 weeks that were pooled. Study-level findings and limits: An increase in Spike-specific TCR breadth and depth was observed after two AZD1222 doses. Distributed over spike, vaccine-associated CD4 TCRs predominated at 160-218 and 743-854.

The sample was peripheral blood, taken on day 0 of AZD1222 vaccination. The TCR sequence derives from an adult in good health. The chain links TRBV19 to TRBJ2-1, with D perhaps matching TRBD2 (6 bases). CDR3 coding DNA: TGTGCCAGTATGACGGGAGTCGGGTACAATGAGCAGTTCTTC. Protein: CASMTGVGYNEQFF.